The T cell receptor beta chain under discussion was sequenced for a study of siplizumab effects on memory and regulatory T cells. Sequenced by immunoSEQ multiplex PCR; TCRdb stores in-frame clones only, minus some. The sample records around 78,000 clones, about 89% being singletons. The CDR3 loop spans 14 amino acids. CDR1 is PRHDT and CDR2 is FYEKMQ in the germline V gene (reference sequence). V shed 5 bases and J shed 4 bases, with 14 bases lying between them. This receptor was identified in a human donor in good health. The source material was CD8+ T cells sorted from blood. The chain combines TRBV13 with TRBJ1-2; the D gene is possibly TRBD1 (6 bases). The CDR3 reads CASSPGELSYGYTF. In DNA, the CDR3 is TGTGCCAGCAGCCCAGGGGAACTAAGCTATGGCTACACCTTC. Full variable domain (outside the CDR3, taken from reference TRBV13 and TRBJ1-2): AAGVIQSPRHLIKEKRETATLKCYPIPRHDTVYWYQQGPGQDPQFLISFYEKMQSDKGSIPDRFSAQQFSDYHSELNMSSLELGDSALYFCASSPGELSYGYTFGSGTRLTVV.